The 4 T cell receptor beta chains below come from one sample, sequenced in a study of blood T cell repertoires in COVID-19. Profiled with immunoSEQ multiplex PCR; TCRdb holds only in-frame clones, not every one. The repertoire has 200,000 to 300,000 clones, 70% to 90% of them found once; the top ten carry less than 4%. What was sequenced was PBMCs or T cells enriched from blood (not recorded which). The receptor set was obtained from a woman aged 40 to 55 with acute COVID-19.

This chain joins TRBV2 and TRBJ1-1; D remains ambiguous. Germline loops: CDR1 SNHLY, CDR2 FYNNEI. This CDR3 is 15 amino acids long. Trimming took off 4 bases at V and 2 bases at J, with 14 bases between the two ends. The CDR3 bases are TGTGCCAGCAGTGGGTTTGGGCTCGATAACACTGAAGCTTTCTTT. Translation: CASSGFGLDNTEAFF. Supplemented by reference TRBV2 and TRBJ1-1, the full variable domain reads EPEVTQTPSHQVTQMGQEVILRCVPISNHLYFYWYRQILGQKVEFLVSFYNNEISEKSEIFDDQFSVERPDGSNFTLKIRSTKLEDSAMYFCASSGFGLDNTEAFFGQGTRLTVV.

The sample holds a few counts of this clone. V and J are TRBV7-9 and TRBJ1-4, with D hard to call. CDR3 length: 11 residues. V gave up 6 bases and J gave up 6 bases, with 5 bases separating them. In germline, CDR1 is SEHNR, CDR2 FQNEAQ (reference sequence). This CDR3 is CASSFDEKLFF. CDR3 nucleotides: TGTGCCAGCAGTTTCGATGAAAAACTGTTTTTT.

The chain couples TRBV15 to TRBJ2-1; 8 bases map to TRBD2. J lost 9 bases, V lost 8 bases, and 12 bases had no gene match. CDR3 size: 14 residues. In germline, CDR1 is LNHNV, CDR2 YYDKDF (reference sequence). The CDR3 DNA reads as TGTGCCACCGGGTACGGACTAGCAGGCGGTGAGCAGTTCTTC. Encoded protein: CATGYGLAGGEQFF.

The chain uses TRBV5-6 and TRBJ1-2, with TRBD1 as a possible D gene (5 bases). Trimming shortened V by 4 bases and J by 8 bases, and 18 bases separated the two germline ends. The V gene's germline CDR1 is SGHDT and CDR2 YYEEEE. CDR3 length: 14 amino acids. The CDR3 sequence: CASSAGRPKGGYTF. In DNA form, the CDR3 reads TGTGCCAGCAGCGCCGGACGGCCTAAGGGGGGCTACACCTTC. The variable domain in full, with the rest retrieved from reference TRBV5-6 and TRBJ1-2, is DAGVTQSPTHLIKTRGQQVTLRCSPKSGHDTVSWYQQALGQGPQFIFQYYEEEERQRGNFPDRFSGHQFPNYSSELNVNALLLGDSALYLCASSAGRPKGGYTFGSGTRLTVV.